The entry below describes one T cell receptor (beta chain). Its antigen has not been determined. Base quality data are lacking; no much larger clone is found one base away. The sample's treatment or condition label, decoded: live attenuated yellow fever vaccine strain. Two biological replicates of bulk PBMCs were collected at each blood-draw timepoint. PBMCs were isolated from peripheral blood using a standard Ficoll-Paque protocol. TriZol was used to extract RNA from bulk PBMCs, CD4 and CD8 fractions, and dextramer-positive and dextramer-negative fractions. This sample was included in a study of T cells after yellow fever vaccination (dated by TCRdb to between 2019 and 2020). Context from the whole study: Libraries from fractions with low cell numbers were prepared with the SMART-Seq v4 Ultra Low Input RNA kit. To follow T-cell clones before and after both primary and booster YFV17D yellow fever vaccination, bulk TCR alpha and beta repertoires underwent longitudinal sequencing. Two healthy male donors, one aged 18 to 30 and one aged 30 to 40 years, made up the cohort. Blood samples were taken at several timepoints before and after primary and secondary immunization, and bulk PBMC replicates and cell subsets were isolated.

Summary of the overall study and its limitations: FACS-sorted repertoires could contain abundant contaminating clonotypes from the bulk population, so computational filtering was required. The secondary T-cell response was found to be weaker but faster than the primary response, with a peak reached on day 5 rather than on day 15. Only a couple of donors were included in the study, so the extent to which the findings can be generalized is limited. A small share of clonotypes was detected in both CD4 and CD8 compartments, with the overlap likely arising from convergent recombination. Most clones expanded after primary vaccination were re-detected after the booster (96% of CD4 and around 86% of CD8), suggesting broad memory maintenance.

TCR cDNA was synthesized by 5'RACE template switching, through which a universal primer site and unique molecular identifiers were introduced. Priming of cDNA synthesis was performed from both the TCR alpha and TCR beta constant segments. Two PCR steps were used to amplify libraries, with sample barcodes and sequencing adapters being added in the second step. Sequencing of libraries was performed on Illumina HiSeq 2500 (2x100 bp) or NovaSeq (2x150 bp). On the authors' methods: MIGEC was used to demultiplex reads and collapse the reads into UMI consensus sequences, and MiXCR was used for V(D)J alignment. Using edgeR on replicate PBMC samples, clonotypes were called vaccine-responding if FDR was below 0.01 and the log2 fold change was above 5 up to day 15. CD4 or CD8 identity was assigned to each bulk clonotype according to whether the clonotype was present at higher abundance in the sequenced CD4 repertoire or the sequenced CD8 repertoire. In TCRdb, the public reads were trimmed at Q25 with fastp and aligned with MiXCR, with productive beta chains retained. Each record represents a unique CDR3 protein, reported with the most common genes and DNA among its rows. Clone size and V and J calls follow TCRdb, not the original study. Here the sample has some 390,000 distinct CDR3 sequences; 6.2% occur a single time. The top ten constitute 15% of the sample.

The input for sequencing was PBMCs, taken 5 days after the yellow fever booster vaccination. The receptor comes from a young man who received the YFV17D yellow fever vaccine.

The bases are TGCAGCGTTATCCTAGCGGCCCGGGTGGAGACCCAGTACTTC. Its translation reads: CSVILAARVETQYF. This chain joins TRBV29-1 to TRBJ2-5, with 7 middle bases fitting TRBD2. According to the germline V gene, CDR1 reads SQVTM and CDR2 reads ANQGSEA. The junction shows trimming of 5 bases on V and 5 bases on J, and the gene matches do not reach 11 bases of it. The CDR3 goes from the cysteine to the phenylalanine over 14 residues. Just the 42-base CDR3 DNA is kept, in frame starting at base 1.